This T cell receptor (beta chain) was sequenced in a study of human T cells and chemical hapten exposure. Points from the study as a whole: Sensitizing to DPC left TCRs with a frequency above 1 in 1000 unaltered.

The V and J ends lost 6 bases and 0 bases respectively, with 16 bases between them. The CDR3 is 16 residues long. CDR1 and CDR2 (germline): MNHNY, SVGAGI (reference sequence). Concerning this clonotype: Its specificity is unknown.

The study used a library that attached unique molecular identifiers to individual cDNA molecules. TCRdb reprocessed the RACE reads with MiXCR, giving one entry per CDR3 protein. Of roughly 100,000 distinct CDR3 sequences in the sample, roughly 12% were seen once. Regarding time point: pre-sensitization, week 0. Sample treatment: therapeutic diphenylcyclopropenone sensitization with weekly scalp DPC. The chain combines TRBV6-6 with TRBJ2-3; tentative D call: TRBD2 (5 bases). The starting material was whole blood, obtained in connection with sensitization to the hapten diphenylcyclopropenone (DPC). The sequence was collected from a woman between 45 and 60 years old with alopecia areata. Some clones in this sample may be carry-over from other donors' samples. CDR3 in amino acids: CASRFTRTPSTDTQYF. DNA for the CDR3: TGTGCCAGCAGGTTTACCAGGACTCCTAGCACAGATACGCAGTATTTT.